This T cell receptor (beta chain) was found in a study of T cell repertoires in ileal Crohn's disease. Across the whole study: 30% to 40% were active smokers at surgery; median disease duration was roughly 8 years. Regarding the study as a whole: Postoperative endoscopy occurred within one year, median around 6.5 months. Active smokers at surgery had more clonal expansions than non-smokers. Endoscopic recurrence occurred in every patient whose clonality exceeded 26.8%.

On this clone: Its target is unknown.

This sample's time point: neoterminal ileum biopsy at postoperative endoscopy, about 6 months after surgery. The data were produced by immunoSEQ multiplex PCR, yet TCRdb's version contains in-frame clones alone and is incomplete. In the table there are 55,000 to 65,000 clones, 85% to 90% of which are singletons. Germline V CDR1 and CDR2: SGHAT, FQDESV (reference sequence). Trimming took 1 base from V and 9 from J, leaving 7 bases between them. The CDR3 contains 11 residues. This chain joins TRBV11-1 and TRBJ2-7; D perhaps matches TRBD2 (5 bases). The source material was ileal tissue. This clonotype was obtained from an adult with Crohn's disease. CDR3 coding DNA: TGTGCCAGCAGCTTAGGAGGGCGGCAGTACTTC. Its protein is CASSLGGRQYF.